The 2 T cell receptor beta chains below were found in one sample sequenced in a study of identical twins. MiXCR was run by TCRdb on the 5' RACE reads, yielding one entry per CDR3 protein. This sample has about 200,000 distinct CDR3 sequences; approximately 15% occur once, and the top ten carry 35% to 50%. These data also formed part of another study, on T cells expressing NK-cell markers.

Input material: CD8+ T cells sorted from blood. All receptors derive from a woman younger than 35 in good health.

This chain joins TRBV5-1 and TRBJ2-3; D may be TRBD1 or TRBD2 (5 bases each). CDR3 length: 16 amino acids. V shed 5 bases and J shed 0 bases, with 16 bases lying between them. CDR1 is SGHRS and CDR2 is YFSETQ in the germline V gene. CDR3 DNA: TGCGCCAGCAGGGGGGTGGAGGAGACTAGCACAGATACGCAGTATTTT. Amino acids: CASRGVEETSTDTQYF.

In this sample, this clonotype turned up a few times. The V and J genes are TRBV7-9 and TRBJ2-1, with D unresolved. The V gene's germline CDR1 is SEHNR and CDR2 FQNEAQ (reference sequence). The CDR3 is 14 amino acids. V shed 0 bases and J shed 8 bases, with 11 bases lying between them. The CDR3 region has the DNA TGTGCCAGCAGCTTAGCCCCGTTAGGAGATGAGCAGTTCTTC. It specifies CASSLAPLGDEQFF.